This T cell receptor beta chain was documented in a study of blood T cells in healthy people across ages. The authors isolated at least 7 million PBMCs per sample. Extracted total RNA amounted to at least 5.5 micrograms for each sample. With a J-beta primer mix and a sample-barcoded 5' primer, a second PCR ran about 7 to 11 cycles. A single record per CDR3 protein comes from TCRdb applying MiXCR to the 5' RACE reads. The table records over 1.5 million distinct CDR3 sequences, 49% of them present only once. The sequencing input was blood. The clonotype comes from a woman aged 40 to 50 in good health.

In nucleotides, the CDR3 is TGCAGTGCTAGTGCGGGATTCTATGGCTACACCTTC. Translated: CSASAGFYGYTF. The chain combines TRBV20-1 with TRBJ1-2; D remains unclear. Germline assignment: CDR1 DFQATT and CDR2 SNEGSKA (reference sequence). CDR3 length: 12 residues. V lost 3 bases to trimming and J lost 4 bases, with 9 bases between them.